A selection of T cell receptor beta chains follows, all from one sample in a study of blood T cell repertoires in COVID-19. Data came from immunoSEQ multiplex PCR; TCRdb stores just in-frame clones and leaves some out. The sample yields 250,000 or so clones, about 85% seen once. Sequencing was done on a sample of PBMCs or T cells enriched from blood (not recorded which). Source of these receptors: a woman in her forties or fifties who had been exposed to COVID-19. The CDR3 runs from the conserved cysteine through the conserved F or W. The D gene is left open where the match is weak. For some rows the clone size is stated as once, few or many, or as a class when expanded; others skip it.

TRBJ1-3 . TRBV5-4 . TGTGCCAGCAGCTTCAAGCTGCTAGGCCGTTCTGGAAACACCATATATTTT CASSFKLLGRSGNTIYF
TRBJ1-5 . TRBV18 . TGTGCCAGCTCACCGGGCGATGGCAATCAGCCCCAGCATTTT CASSPGDGNQPQHF
TRBJ1-1 . TRBV7-8 . TGTGCCAGCAGCTTAGGGGGCGGAAACCTGAACACTGAAGCTTTCTTT CASSLGGGNLNTEAFF
TRBJ1-1 TRBD1 TRBV4-3 . TGCGCCAGCAGCCAAGTAAGACAGGGAGAAGCTTTCTTT CASSQVRQGEAFF
TRBJ2-7 TRBD2 TRBV4-2 . TGTGCCAGCAGCCAAGGTTTACTAGCGGGTTTCTACGAGCAGTACTTC CASSQGLLAGFYEQYF
TRBJ1-1 TRBD1 TRBV5-1 few TGCGCCAGCAGCTACTACAGGGGGATGAACACTGAAGCTTTCTTT CASSYYRGMNTEAFF
TRBJ2-7 . TRBV13 . TGTGCCAGCAGCTTAGCGGGTAGCTACGAGCAGTACTTC CASSLAGSYEQYF
TRBJ1-1 . TRBV25-1 . TGTGCCAGCAGTGAATCGGGGGGGAACACTGAAGCTTTCTTT CASSESGGNTEAFF
TRBJ2-2 . TRBV29-1 . TGCAGCGTTGTACGGGGCGGGATCGGGGAGCTGTTTTTT CSVVRGGIGELFF
TRBJ2-5 . TRBV11-2 . TGTGCCAGCACCCCTTTAGGGGCGGAAGAGACCCAGTACTTC CASTPLGAEETQYF
TRBJ1-3 TRBD1 TRBV25-1 once TGTGCCAGCAGTGACTCGAGAGGGACAGGGAGCGGAAACACCATATATTTT CASSDSRGTGSGNTIYF
TRBJ2-1 . TRBV5-1 . TGCGCCAGCAGCTTGGAGGGGTCAACCTACAATGAGCAGTTCTTC CASSLEGSTYNEQFF
TRBJ2-5 TRBD2 TRBV7-2 . TGTGCCAGCAGCCTTTCGAGGACTAGCTTAGGAGAGACCCAGTACTTC CASSLSRTSLGETQYF
TRBJ2-7 TRBD2 TRBV7-2 once TGTGCCAGCAGCCTTAGCGGGGTTCCCTCCTACGAGCAGTACTTC CASSLSGVPSYEQYF
TRBJ2-7 TRBD1 TRBV30 . TGTGCCTGGAGTGTGGCAGGGGGTAGCGAGCAGTACTTC CAWSVAGGSEQYF
TRBJ1-2 . TRBV6-1 . TGTGCCAGCAGTGAGGCGGTCGCAGGGGTCTATGGCTACACCTTC CASSEAVAGVYGYTF
TRBJ2-7 . TRBV20-1 . TGCAGTGCTAGTCGCCCCGTGGCCCGCTCCTACGAGCAGTACTTC CSASRPVARSYEQYF
TRBJ1-3 . TRBV9 . TGTGCCAGCAGCGTAGTGGGAGGGTTCTCTGGAAACACCATATATTTT CASSVVGGFSGNTIYF
TRBJ1-2 . TRBV19 once TGTGCCAGTAGTATAGCTGGGCAGAAATATGGCTACACCTTC CASSIAGQKYGYTF
TRBJ1-1 TRBD1 TRBV5-4 . TGTGCCAGCAGCTTGGCGAGACAGGGAGGAGGGACTGAAGCTTTCTTT CASSLARQGGGTEAFF
TRBJ2-7 TRBD2 TRBV2 few TGTGCCAGCAGGACTCGGGACGGGAGGGAATACGAGCAGTACTTC CASRTRDGREYEQYF
TRBJ1-2 TRBD1 TRBV2 . TGTGCCATCTCAAGGACAGGGGATGGCTACACCTTC CAISRTGDGYTF
TRBJ2-1 TRBD1 TRBV7-9 . TGTGCCAGCAGCTTCTCCGGAACAGGGGCCTACAATGAGCAGTTCTTC CASSFSGTGAYNEQFF
TRBJ2-5 . TRBV7-9 once TGTGCCAGCAGCTTAAGCGTAGAGACCCAGTACTTC CASSLSVETQYF
TRBJ2-7 TRBD2 TRBV6-6 . TGTGCCAGCGGGCGAGCGGGGGGGCAGGGCTTAAGCGAGCAGTACTTC CASGRAGGQGLSEQYF
TRBJ1-4 . TRBV4-3 . TGCGCCAGCAGCCAAGACAGAGGCCAAAAACTGTTTTTT CASSQDRGQKLFF
TRBJ1-2 . TRBV18 . TGTGCCAGCTCAGACGCAGGGAGGGACTATGGCTACACCTTC CASSDAGRDYGYTF
TRBJ2-1 . TRBV24-1 . TGTGCCACCAGTGAACGAGGGAGAGGCAATGAGCAGTTCTTC CATSERGRGNEQFF
TRBJ2-3 . TRBV7-9 . TGTGCCAGCAGCCCCTGGGCGGGAGATACGCAGTATTTT CASSPWAGDTQYF
TRBJ2-2 . TRBV7-9 . TGTGCCAGCAGCTTAGCGGGGGGGCTCAACACCGGGGAGCTGTTTTTT CASSLAGGLNTGELFF
TRBJ1-2 TRBD1 TRBV30 . TGTGCCTGGGCCGGGACAGCGGATGGCTACACCTTC CAWAGTADGYTF
TRBJ2-7 . TRBV5-6 once TGTGCCAGCAGCTACGACACGAGCTCCTACGAGCAGTACTTC CASSYDTSSYEQYF
TRBJ1-1 . TRBV5-8 . TGTGCCAGCAGCCGGGCCGGGGAGGCTTTCTTT CASSRAGEAFF
TRBJ1-1 . TRBV10-1 . TGCGCCAGCAGCCTAAATGAGAACACTGAAGCTTTCTTT CASSLNENTEAFF
TRBJ1-5 . TRBV7-2 . TGTGCCAGCAGCTACGAAAAAGGGGCTCAGCCCCAGCATTTT CASSYEKGAQPQHF
TRBJ1-1 . TRBV2 few TGTGCCAGCAGTGAAAGGGGAACCACTGAAGCTTTCTTT CASSERGTTEAFF
TRBJ1-2 . TRBV28 . TGTGCCCTTCGGGGGGGGCGCAAGGATGGCTACACCTTC CALRGGRKDGYTF
TRBJ2-7 TRBD2 TRBV5-1 few TGCGCCAGCCGAGAGGGTAGCGGGGTATACGAGCAGTACTTC CASREGSGVYEQYF
TRBJ2-2 . TRBV3-1/TRBV3-2 . TGTGCCAGCAGCCGCGGGGGGGAGCTGTTTTTT CASSRGGELFF
TRBJ2-1 . TRBV5-6 few TGTGCCAGCAGCTTGCAACAGGGCAATGAGCAGTTCTTC CASSLQQGNEQFF
TRBJ1-1 TRBD1 TRBV2 . TGTGCCAGCAGTGGGACAGGGGGTGGGGGCGCGGTGAACACTGAAGCTTTCTTT CASSGTGGGGAVNTEAFF
TRBJ2-7 . TRBV7-2 . TGTGCCAGCAGCCCCCAAGGAACAGGTTCCTACGAGCAGTACTTC CASSPQGTGSYEQYF
TRBJ1-1 TRBD1 TRBV7-2 . TGTGCCAGCAGCTTAGTTGGGACAGGGATGAACACTGAAGCTTTCTTT CASSLVGTGMNTEAFF
TRBJ1-1 . TRBV15 . TGTGCCACCAGCAGCACAGGGAACACTGAAGCTTTCTTT CATSSTGNTEAFF
TRBJ1-2 TRBD1 TRBV30 . TGTGCCTGGGGAAACAGGGGTGGCTATGGCTACACCTTC CAWGNRGGYGYTF
TRBJ2-7 . TRBV10-3 . TGTGCCATAGCTCCGGGACACCTCACCTACGAGCAGTACTTC CAIAPGHLTYEQYF
TRBJ2-5 . TRBV5-4 . TGTGCCAGCAGCCAGGGGGCGGGGGGGCAGAGAGAGACCCAGTACTTC CASSQGAGGQRETQYF
TRBJ2-7 TRBD2 TRBV13 once TGTGCCAGCAGCTTCTACCTGGGACTAGCGGGGGTCCCCTACGAGCAGTACTTC CASSFYLGLAGVPYEQYF
TRBJ1-1 TRBD1 TRBV13 . TGTGCCAGCAGCTTACGGACAGGGGAGGGAGCTTTCTTT CASSLRTGEGAFF
TRBJ1-5 . TRBV19 . TGTGCCAGTAGTATCATGACAGGATATAGCAATCAGCCCCAGCATTTT CASSIMTGYSNQPQHF
TRBJ2-3 . TRBV4-3 . TGCGCCAGCAGCCAATCCCTTCCACAGACAGGTCTAGATACGCAGTATTTT CASSQSLPQTGLDTQYF
TRBJ2-1 TRBD2 TRBV27 once TGTGCCAGCAGTCGCCAAATCACCGGGACTAGCGCCGTGAGCGGTGAGCAGTTCTTC CASSRQITGTSAVSGEQFF
TRBJ2-1 TRBD2 TRBV10-2 few TGCGCCAGCAGTAGGGCCAGCGGGGGGCTCTCCTCCTACAATGAGCAGTTCTTC CASSRASGGLSSYNEQFF
TRBJ2-3 TRBD1 TRBV29-1 few TGCAGCGTTGAAGTGGGAACAGGGGGCTTTATAGATACGCAGTATTTT CSVEVGTGGFIDTQYF
TRBJ2-3 . TRBV13 . TGTGCCAGCAGCCTCCTCGGGGATACGCAGTATTTT CASSLLGDTQYF